Below, 5 T cell receptor beta chains from the same sample are listed, as sequenced in a study of cytomegalovirus exposure and HLA in healthy donors. PCR amplification relied on 60 Vbeta primers (plus 13 Jbeta primers). The assay was immunoSEQ multiplex PCR, and TCRdb's table has in-frame clones only and misses some. This table holds about 120,000 clones, approximately 80% found once. Material for sequencing was PBMCs. Receptors originate from a woman in her late teens or twenties in good health and CMV-seronegative.

The genes are TRBV14 and TRBJ1-2; D ambiguous. V gave up 1 base and J gave up 5 bases, with 11 bases separating them. CDR1 and CDR2 (germline): SGHDN, FVKESK. CDR3 length equals 14 residues. This CDR3 reads CASSQGFGGYGYTF. In nucleotides, the CDR3 is TGTGCCAGCAGCCAAGGGTTCGGAGGGTATGGCTACACCTTC.

The chain is built from TRBV6-5 and TRBJ2-3, with 8 positions matching TRBD2. Trimming at V came to 10 bases and at J to 1 base, leaving 10 bases not matched to a gene. Germline CDR1 and CDR2: MNHEY and SVGAGI. The CDR3 is 15 amino acids. CDR3 sequence reads: CATAGGAMGTDTQYF. Written as DNA, the CDR3 is TGTGCCACCGCGGGGGGTGCCATGGGCACAGATACGCAGTATTTT.

The gene calls are TRBV30 and TRBJ2-5; perhaps TRBD2 as D (6 bases). Germline V gene lookup returns CDR1 GTSNPN and CDR2 SVGIG (reference sequence). The CDR3 is made up of 12 amino acids. The V end was cut by 4 bases, the J end by 9 bases, with 15 bases between. The CDR3, as DNA: TGTGCCTGGACCTTCGGGGGTGCCTCCCAGTACTTC. This codes for CAWTFGGASQYF.

The chain carries TRBV10-2 and TRBJ2-5, with 10 bases fitting TRBD2. This CDR3 contains 15 residues. CDR1 and CDR2 from the germline V gene are WSHSY and SAAADI. V was pared by 6 bases and J by 4 bases, with 8 bases of the junction left unmatched. The CDR3 bases are TGCGCCAGCAGGGAACTAGCGGGGAGGGGAGAGACCCAGTACTTC. It yields the protein CASRELAGRGETQYF.

A single count supports this clone. The rearrangement joins TRBV6-6 to TRBJ1-5; D is unresolved. CDR3 length equals 15 residues. Trimming took off 4 bases at V and 3 bases at J, with 13 bases between the two ends. CDR1 and CDR2 (germline): MNHNY, SVGAGI (reference sequence). CDR3 nucleotide sequence: TGTGCCAGCAGTTCCGTGGACGGGGTCAATCAGCCCCAGCATTTT. Its protein is CASSSVDGVNQPQHF.